The rows below give T cell receptor beta chains drawn from one sample of a study of circulating CD8 cells and anti-PD-1 response in melanoma. In TCRdb, the reads were re-called with MiXCR into one record per CDR3 protein. Counted here are roughly 1,100 distinct CDR3 sequences, 6.5% to 8% occurring once; the ten biggest clones make up more than 15%. The sample here was CD8+ T cells from PBMCs, taken at baseline or after one month of anti-PD-1 therapy (not recorded which). Receptors were obtained from a human donor with melanoma. Both conserved end residues are part of each CDR3. The order of the fields is V gene, J gene, clone size, D gene, CDR3 DNA, CDR3 protein. A D gene is named only where the DNA matches it firmly. Size is omitted from some rows. Given values are once, few, many or a class for expanded clones.

TRBV7-3	TRBJ2-7	medium-sized	NA	TGTGCCAGCAGCCCGACCTGGGGACAAGGTCACTACGAGCAGTACTTC	CASSPTWGQGHYEQYF
TRBV2	TRBJ1-5	large	NA	TGTGCCAGCGAATCCCGTCCGGTTTATAGCAATCAGCCCCAGCATTTT	CASESRPVYSNQPQHF
TRBV19	TRBJ2-1	medium-sized	NA	TGTGCCAGTAGTATCGGCAGCGCTAGTATTAGCTCCTACAATGAGCAGTTCTTC	CASSIGSASISSYNEQFF
TRBV28	TRBJ2-7	medium-sized	NA	TGTGCCAGCAGGGGTCCACAGGTCCCCAACTCCTACGAGCAGTACTTC	CASRGPQVPNSYEQYF
TRBV2	TRBJ2-7	NA	TRBD2	TGTGCCAGCAGTCGACTTCGGGGGGCCTACGAGCAGTACTTC	CASSRLRGAYEQYF
TRBV7-3	TRBJ2-5	medium-sized	NA	TGTGCCAGCAGCCCCCAGGGCTCGGAGACCCAGTACTTC	CASSPQGSETQYF
TRBV29-1	TRBJ2-3	large	NA	TGCAGCGACATCCGGGACTCCGACACAGATACGCAGTATTTT	CSDIRDSDTDTQYF
TRBV6-5	TRBJ2-2	large	NA	TGTGCCAGCAGTTACGAGGACACCGGGGAGCTGTTTTTT	CASSYEDTGELFF
TRBV4-2	TRBJ1-5	medium-sized	NA	TGTGCCAGCAGCCAGGAGGAGATTAGCAATCAGCCCCAGCATTTT	CASSQEEISNQPQHF
TRBV7-2	TRBJ2-3	medium-sized	TRBD2	TGTGCCAGCAGGCCAGCAGCGGGGGGCACAGATACGCAGTATTTT	CASRPAAGGTDTQYF
TRBV19	TRBJ2-7	medium-sized	NA	TGTGCCAGTAGCCCCCGGGTCCATTACGAGCAGTACTTC	CASSPRVHYEQYF
TRBV5-4	TRBJ2-7	large	NA	TGTGCCAGCAGCTTTTTCGGCGGAGCGGTAGAGCAGTACTTC	CASSFFGGAVEQYF
TRBV29-1	TRBJ2-7	medium-sized	NA	TGCAGCGTTGTGGAGGACCTTCTCTACGAGCAGTACTTC	CSVVEDLLYEQYF
TRBV5-5	TRBJ2-3	large	TRBD2	TGTGCCAGCAGCTTCCAAGCGGGGGGAAGCACAGATACGCAGTATTTT	CASSFQAGGSTDTQYF
TRBV27	TRBJ2-7	large	NA	TGTGCCAGCAGTCCCTCGGCTTACGAGCAGTACTTC	CASSPSAYEQYF
TRBV6-5	TRBJ2-7	medium-sized	NA	TGTGCCAGCAAATCAGGGTCAAGCTACGAGCAGTACTTC	CASKSGSSYEQYF
TRBV19	TRBJ1-2	medium-sized	NA	TGTGCCAGTACGTATGGGGCCGTCGGCTACACCTTC	CASTYGAVGYTF
TRBV2	TRBJ2-3	medium-sized	NA	TGTGCCAGCAGAGGGGGTTCTAGCACAGATACGCAGTATTTT	CASRGGSSTDTQYF
TRBV24-1	TRBJ2-3	few	NA	TGTGCCACCAGTGAACGCACAGATACGCAGTATTTT	CATSERTDTQYF
TRBV27	TRBJ2-7	medium-sized	NA	TGTGCCAGCAGTTTAGGATACAACTCCTACGAGCAGTACTTC	CASSLGYNSYEQYF
TRBV9	TRBJ1-6	large	NA	TGTGCCAGCAGCGTAGCTGGGGGGAAGGATTCACCCCTCCACTTT	CASSVAGGKDSPLHF
TRBV21-1	TRBJ2-5	large	NA	TGTGCCAGCAGCAAAAGGGTAGCGGATTCCAACCAAGAGACCCAGTACTTC	CASSKRVADSNQETQYF
TRBV7-8	TRBJ1-5	medium-sized	TRBD1	TGTGCCAGCCGACAGGGGCCCAATCAGCCCCAGCATTTT	CASRQGPNQPQHF
TRBV2	TRBJ2-3	medium-sized	NA	TGTGCCAGCAGCGCACCAGGCAGCACAGATACGCAGTATTTT	CASSAPGSTDTQYF
TRBV5-4	TRBJ2-1	large	TRBD2	TGTGCCAGCAGCTCGGTTAGCGGGGTCGATGAGCAGTTCTTC	CASSSVSGVDEQFF
TRBV9	TRBJ2-7	large	NA	TGTGCCAGCAGCACCCAGGGTCTCGAGCAGTACTTC	CASSTQGLEQYF
TRBV28	TRBJ1-2	medium-sized	TRBD1	TGTGCCAGCAGTCATACCGTCCGACAGGGACATCTAGGAGGCTATGGCTACACCTTC	CASSHTVRQGHLGGYGYTF
TRBV9	TRBJ2-1	large	NA	TGTGCCAGCAGCGTAGCGGGGACTTTCAATGAGCAGTTCTTC	CASSVAGTFNEQFF
TRBV28	TRBJ2-1	medium-sized	TRBD2	TGTGCCAGCATTTGGACTAGCGGGGGGAATGAGCAGTTCTTC	CASIWTSGGNEQFF
TRBV28	TRBJ1-1	medium-sized	NA	TGTGCCAGCAGGGGGAATTTCTACACTGAAGCTTTCTTT	CASRGNFYTEAFF
TRBV28	TRBJ2-1	medium-sized	NA	TGTGCCAGCAGTTTAGGGAGCGGTTGGGAGCAGTTCTTC	CASSLGSGWEQFF
TRBV27	TRBJ2-3	medium-sized	TRBD2	TGTGCCAGCAGTTTACAGCTAGCGGGGGGCCCCTTGGGCACAGATACGCAGTATTTT	CASSLQLAGGPLGTDTQYF
TRBV29-1	TRBJ1-1	large	NA	TGCAGCGTTACTATTAACACTGAAGCTTTCTTT	CSVTINTEAFF
TRBV25-1	TRBJ1-1	NA	NA	TGTGCCAGCAAGCGGGGGGGGAACACTGAAGCTTTCTTT	CASKRGGNTEAFF
TRBV7-3	TRBJ2-3	medium-sized	TRBD2	TGTGCCAGCAGCTGGGGACTAGCGGTGACAGATACGCAGTATTTT	CASSWGLAVTDTQYF
TRBV19	TRBJ2-7	large	TRBD1	TGTGCCAGTAGTCTCCACCGACAGGGACGGGCCGAGCAGTACTTC	CASSLHRQGRAEQYF
TRBV19	TRBJ1-5	large	NA	TGTGCCACCCAGAGGGTGGGCGATCAGCCCCAGCATTTT	CATQRVGDQPQHF
TRBV15	TRBJ2-7	medium-sized	NA	TGTGCCACCAGCGGCGACCTGACCTACGAGCAGTACTTC	CATSGDLTYEQYF
TRBV28	TRBJ1-1	large	NA	TGTGCCAGCAGTTTAGGTCAACTTTCTGGCACTGAAGCTTTCTTT	CASSLGQLSGTEAFF
TRBV27	TRBJ2-1	large	NA	TGTGCCAGCAGTTTGCTGGGCCCAGATGAGCAGTTCTTC	CASSLLGPDEQFF
TRBV4-2	TRBJ2-7	medium-sized	TRBD2	TGTGCCAGCAGCCAAGTTAGCGGGAGGGACGAGCAGTACTTC	CASSQVSGRDEQYF